Sequencing of this TCR beta chain was carried out in a study of T cells in Graves' hyperthyroidism and ophthalmopathy (dated by TCRdb to the late 2010s). About the investigation overall: Peripheral blood was collected at initial diagnosis, before any treatment. To identify distinguishing TCR V-J signatures, a discovery cohort of some 100 patients was used, comprising 43 with Graves' ophthalmopathy and some 60 with stable Graves' hyperthyroidism. Prospective prediction of ophthalmopathy was tested in an independent validation cohort of some 19 hyperthyroidism patients and around 16 patients who later progressed to ophthalmopathy. For training and testing, the 100 or so patients in the discovery cohort were randomly divided in a 7:3 ratio. The study also compared thyroid tissue and blood T-cell repertoires from 6 or 7 Graves' hyperthyroidism patients. After sampling, hyperthyroidism patients received methimazole starting at 30 mg daily, and ophthalmopathy patients received high-dose intravenous methylprednisolone. According to the paper, TCR Vbeta CDR3 sequencing was carried out on some 140 peripheral blood samples, which came from around 43 ophthalmopathy, about 75 hyperthyroidism and approximately 17 progressor patients. Overall results and qualifications from the work: No statistical method was used to set the sample size in advance, and investigators knew the group allocation. In cross-validation, a model built on a 13 V-J signature told ophthalmopathy apart from stable hyperthyroidism with 85% to 90% sensitivity and around 84% specificity, and in testing the same model reached 80%/75%. During validation, the model predicted progression to ophthalmopathy a median of around 6 months ahead of onset, with almost 71% sensitivity and 72.22% specificity. Most expanded thyroid clonotypes (frequency above 0.001) were also detected in blood, a finding suggesting that blood repertoires may reflect thyroid immune responses.

Hyperthyroidism patients were newly diagnosed, with disease duration under 2 months, and aged 18 to 65 years. Exclusion was applied to patients with uncontrolled infections, other autoimmune diseases, pregnancy or lactation. Diagnoses relied on clinical symptoms, serum thyroxine and TRAb, thyroid ultrasound and orbital computed tomography. Blood from progressor patients was drawn when they were first diagnosed with hyperthyroidism, before any ophthalmopathy symptoms appeared. PBMCs were separated from roughly 10 ml of fresh peripheral blood using Ficoll-Paque density gradient centrifugation. Progressor patients were first diagnosed with Graves' hyperthyroidism and then developed ophthalmopathy during follow-up. Total RNA was extracted using Trizol reagent, and RNA quality was assessed on an Agilent 2100 Bioanalyzer. From the cysteine through the phenylalanine, the CDR3 covers 15 amino acids. Left in the record is the CDR3 DNA by itself, 45 bases read in frame from the first base. Trimming takes 6 bases off V and 2 bases off J; junction bases not matched to a gene: 9. CDR1 and CDR2 were assigned from the germline V gene as MNHNS and SASEGT.

This clonotype has at least ten counts. The target of this receptor is not known. One base away there is no much larger clone; base qualities are not given. TCR beta CDR3 regions were amplified from RNA transcripts. The TCR CDR3 was subjected to a first round of RT-PCR using the HTBI primer set and the Qiagen OneStep RT-PCR kit. Libraries were constructed in a second round of multiplex PCR, after which size selection and purification were performed. Sequencing of the libraries was done on an Illumina HiSeq2000 using paired-end 100 bp reads. On the study's bioinformatics: SOAPnuke was used to process the raw data, with reads discarded if the reads contained adapters or uncalled bases, had a mean Phred below 15, or lacked an exact constant-primer or identifier match. High-quality paired reads were merged with COPE v1.2.5, and unique nucleotide sequences were defined as clonotypes. MiTCR v1.1 was used to align the clonotypes against IMGT TRBV, TRBD and TRBJ reference segments. The analysis included only V-J combinations with a frequency above 0.0001, which together covered 99% to 99.2% of the repertoires. A TCS score was defined as the ratio between F50 (clonal expansion) and ExV (chaos), using BLOSUM62-based TCRdist between CDR3 peptides within each V-J. Welch's t-statistics and random forest reduced around 550 V-J features to fewer than 15, which were used in a naive Bayes classifier (R e1071). TCRdb took the public reads, trimmed them with fastp at Q25, ran MiXCR for clone calling and kept in-frame beta chains. CDR3 protein duplicates are merged, each entry listing the most common genes and DNA. These V and J calls derive from TCRdb rather than the authors' analysis. The table for this sample lists hundreds of thousands of distinct CDR3 sequences; 14% of them were counted only once. The ten top clones hold less than 6% of the sample.

The rearrangement combines TRBV6-1 with TRBJ2-7, with 8 central nucleotides matching TRBD2. The receptor's source is a woman younger than 45 with Graves' hyperthyroidism that later progressed to Graves' ophthalmopathy. The sequencing input was blood. The CDR3 reads as follows: CASRYGAGEAYEQYF. The DNA is TGTGCCAGCAGATACGGAGCGGGGGAGGCCTACGAGCAGTACTTC.